This passage covers 18 T cell receptor beta chains from one sample sequenced in a study of cytomegalovirus exposure and HLA in healthy donors. The PCR contained 60 Vbeta and 13 Jbeta primers. Produced via immunoSEQ multiplex PCR; TCRdb's table is partial and in-frame only. The table records roughly 110,000 clones, around 82% of them present only once. The sample comprised PBMCs. The source is a middle-aged man in good health and CMV-seronegative.

The DNA for the CDR3 is TGTGCCAGCAGTTTAAACAGCCCCTACGAGCAGTACGTC. Its translation: CASSLNSPYEQYV. The chain joins TRBV28 to TRBJ2-7; D not certain. The germline V and J ends were trimmed by 2 bases and 2 bases, with 7 bases remaining between them. The CDR3 has 13 residues. Germline CDR1 reads MDHEN; CDR2 reads SYDVKM.

The rearrangement joins TRBV5-1 to TRBJ2-3; D may be TRBD1 (6 bases). Per the germline V gene, CDR1 is SGHRS and CDR2 is YFSETQ. V lost 7 bases and J lost 2, with 11 bases in between. This CDR3 spans 13 amino acids. CDR3 loop: CASSAGDTDTQYF. Written as DNA, the CDR3 is TGCGCCAGCTCCGCAGGGGACACAGATACGCAGTATTTT.

The chain has TRBV30 and TRBJ1-2; D call uncertain. Germline V gene sequence: CDR1 GTSNPN, CDR2 SVGIG (reference sequence). CDR3 size: 11 residues. V lost 4 bases and J lost 6, with 9 bases in between. The CDR3, as DNA: TGTGCCTGGACCCCCCCCAATGGCTACACCTTC. This encodes CAWTPPNGYTF.

The chain combines TRBV4-2 with TRBJ2-1; tentatively, D is TRBD2 (5 bases). Trimming shortened V by 7 bases and J by 5 bases, and 6 bases separated the two germline ends. Germline-derived CDR1 and CDR2 are LGHNA and YNFKEQ. The CDR3 covers 11 residues. CDR3 loop: CASKGDNEQFF. Here the CDR3 DNA reads TGTGCCAGCAAGGGAGACAATGAGCAGTTCTTC.

The gene calls are TRBV7-9 and TRBJ2-3; 8 bases fit TRBD2. The CDR3 runs 14 residues. The trim removed 5 bases at V and 6 bases at J, leaving 7 bases unmatched. From germline, CDR1 is SEHNR and CDR2 FQNEAQ (reference sequence). DNA for the CDR3: TGTGCCAGCAGCCCTACCGGGGGGGCGGATACGCAGTATTTT. Its protein is CASSPTGGADTQYF.

The genes are TRBV25-1 and TRBJ1-1, with TRBD1 matching over 7 bases. In germline, CDR1 is MGHDK, CDR2 SYGVNS. This CDR3 is 13 amino acids long. After removal of 7 bases from V and 5 bases from J, the junction contained 7 bases not matched to a gene. The CDR3 sequence is CASKRQGWTEAFF. In nucleotides, the CDR3 is TGTGCCAGCAAGAGACAGGGTTGGACTGAAGCTTTCTTT.

The rearrangement links TRBV5-1 to TRBJ2-2; 9 bases are shared with TRBD2. With V trimmed by 0 bases and J by 6 bases, 3 bases remained unmatched. This CDR3 spans 15 amino acids. CDR1 is SGHRS and CDR2 is YFSETQ in the germline V gene. The CDR3 spells CASSLEGGGAGELFF. The DNA for the CDR3 is TGCGCCAGCAGCTTGGAAGGCGGGGGGGCCGGGGAGCTGTTTTTT.

The chain combines TRBV6-6 with TRBJ1-3, with 7 bases identical to TRBD1. The germline V gene has CDR1 MNHNY and CDR2 SVGAGI (reference sequence). V lost 8 bases and J lost 0; bases outside the gene matches: 1. The CDR3 loop spans 13 amino acids. The CDR3 nucleotides read TGTGCCAGCCGGACAGGCTCTGGAAACACCATATATTTT. Residues: CASRTGSGNTIYF.

The chain employs TRBV9 and TRBJ1-4; maybe TRBD1 (6 bases). The germline V and J ends were trimmed by 3 bases and 0 bases, with 12 bases remaining between them. Germline values: CDR1 SGDLS, CDR2 YYNGEE. The CDR3 covers 16 residues. In DNA, the CDR3 is TGTGCCAGCAGCGAGACGCCAGGGGCAACTAATGAAAAACTGTTTTTT. The encoded protein is CASSETPGATNEKLFF.

The chain is built from TRBV12-1 and TRBJ2-2; the listed D gene, TRBD2, was not tested against the DNA. TRBV12-1 is a listed pseudogene. The CDR3 runs to 17 residues. CDR3 sequence reads: CASSPRLAGSNTGELFF. In nucleotides, the CDR3 is TGTGCCAGCAGCCCGCGACTAGCGGGGTCGAACACCGGGGAGCTGTTTTTT.

On this clone itself: This same CDR3 is encoded by further DNA sequences in the sample. The genes are TRBV7-2 and TRBJ2-1; D perhaps matches TRBD2 (5 bases). Deletions cut 2 bases from V and 7 bases from J, with 9 bases between. Per germline, CDR1 SGHTA and CDR2 FQGNSA. The CDR3 is 13 amino acids. The chain's CDR3 is CASSLSGNNEQFF. DNA for the CDR3: TGTGCCAGCAGCTTATCCGGGAATAATGAGCAGTTCTTC.

In regard to this clone: Additional DNA sequences in this sample encode the identical CDR3. The V and J genes are TRBV5-1 and TRBJ1-5; the match to TRBD1 covers 7 bases. Germline V gives CDR1 SGHRS, CDR2 YFSETQ. The CDR3 contains 14 residues. V was clipped by 4 bases and J by 2 bases; unmatched bases: 3. The CDR3 region is CASSPGTGNQPQHF. The CDR3 DNA sequence: TGCGCCAGCAGCCCCGGGACAGGCAATCAGCCCCAGCATTTT. Looking up the rest from reference TRBV5-1 and TRBJ1-5 gives the full variable domain: KAGVTQTPRYLIKTRGQQVTLSCSPISGHRSVSWYQQTPGQGLQFLFEYFSETQRNKGNFPGRFSGRQFSNSRSEMNVSTLELGDSALYLCASSPGTGNQPQHFGDGTRLSIL.

The rearrangement joins TRBV7-9 to TRBJ2-2; 7 positions agree with TRBD1. CDR1 and CDR2 from the germline V gene are SEHNR and FQNEAQ (reference sequence). V shed 5 bases and J 4 bases; nucleotides not matched to a gene: 13. CDR3 length: 17 amino acids. CDR3 nucleotides: TGTGCCAGCAGCGCATGGGACAGCCTCGCGGGCACCGGGGAGCTGTTTTTT. Amino acid sequence: CASSAWDSLAGTGELFF.

This sequence joins TRBV19 and TRBJ2-5; 7 nucleotides match TRBD2. The CDR3 sequence is 13 residues long. In germline, CDR1 is LNHDA, CDR2 SQIVND (reference sequence). The V segment lost 5 bases and the J segment 2 bases; nucleotides outside the gene matches: 2. In nucleotides, the CDR3 is TGTGCCAGTAGTTGGGGGGGTCAAGAGACCCAGTACTTC. This translates into CASSWGGQETQYF.

This clone was seen just once. The rearrangement uses TRBV10-3 and TRBJ1-1, with D maybe TRBD1 (6 bases). CDR1 is ENHRY and CDR2 is SYGVKD in the germline V gene. Trimming left V 8 bases short and J 5 bases short, with 21 bases between. The CDR3 spans 15 residues. CDR3 sequence: CAIGGQGGARTEAFF. CDR3 in DNA: TGTGCCATCGGAGGTCAAGGGGGAGCGAGGACTGAAGCTTTCTTT.

This clone was counted a single time. The chain carries TRBV13 and TRBJ1-2; 7 nucleotides line up with TRBD1. The CDR3 runs 16 residues. CDR1 is PRHDT, CDR2 FYEKMQ, per germline (reference sequence). J gave up 5 bases and V 5 bases, and 14 bases lay outside the gene matches. CDR3 protein: CASSNPGQKDPYGYTF. The CDR3 DNA sequence: TGTGCCAGCAGCAATCCGGGACAGAAAGATCCATATGGCTACACCTTC.

This chain connects TRBV19 to TRBJ2-2; D may be TRBD2 (6 bases). The V gene lost 9 bases and the J gene lost 2 bases, with 13 bases spanning the gap. The germline gives CDR1 LNHDA, CDR2 SQIVND (reference sequence). This CDR3 spans 14 amino acids. As DNA, the CDR3 is TGTGCCAGCACCGGGACTGCCAACACCGGGGAGCTGTTTTTT. Translating it yields CASTGTANTGELFF.

This rearrangement joins TRBV11-2 to TRBJ1-4; no clear D. CDR1 is SGHAT, CDR2 FQNNGV, per germline. Trimming cost V 0 bases and J 0 bases, with 2 bases left between them. The CDR3 spans 14 residues. In nucleotides, the CDR3 is TGTGCCAGCAGCTTAGATACAACTAATGAAAAACTGTTTTTT. Amino acid sequence: CASSLDTTNEKLFF.